This TCR beta chain came from a study of beta chain features in type 1 diabetes. Study information: What patients shared with healthy donors was a similar profile of age, gender and cell yields. Study-level findings and limits: The study notes PCR might favor shorter templates equally in patients and controls. Because the template was cDNA, high-expressing cells might be over-represented. Patients showed naive, central memory and Treg TCRB repertoires that appeared more similar than those of healthy donors. In all four CD4+ subsets, TCRB CDR3 length was significantly, moderately reduced in type 1 diabetes.

Of note for this clone: What it recognizes is unknown.

V was pared by 4 bases and J by 1 base, with 11 bases between. CDR1 is SGHRS and CDR2 is YFSETQ in the germline V gene. The CDR3 is 14 residues long. Expressed TCRB transcripts were sequenced because the isolated RNA had all been reverse transcribed beforehand. Profiled with immunoSEQ multiplex PCR; TCRdb holds only in-frame clones, not every one. The sample gives about 700,000 clones, around 15% of which show up once; 0.022% is in the top ten. The sequenced material came from naive CD4+ T cells from blood. The sequence came from a young man with type 1 diabetes. This chain joins TRBV5-1 and TRBJ1-1; D is perhaps TRBD1 (6 bases). CDR3 protein: CASSMGHKNTEAFF. The CDR3 DNA is TGCGCCAGCAGCATGGGACACAAGAACACTGAAGCTTTCTTT.